The sequence of this T cell receptor (beta chain) was determined in a study of T cell responses to AZD1222 COVID-19 vaccine. Study-level findings and limits: Spike-specific TCRs gained breadth and depth after people received two AZD1222 doses.

Assay: immunoSEQ multiplex PCR; the TCRdb copy retains only in-frame clones and omits some. The sample has some 150,000 clones, almost 85% seen once; the top ten hold around 8%. Details on this clone: Its antigen is as yet unknown.

The origin of this receptor is an adult who received the MenACWY meningococcal vaccine as a control. Sample: peripheral blood, taken 28 days after the second dose of the MenACWY control vaccine.

CDR3 nucleotide sequence: TGTGCCAGCAGCTTGGGCACAGGGGGGCCCGATAATCAGCCCCAGCATTTT. Its translation is CASSLGTGGPDNQPQHF. The chain recombines TRBV5-6 with TRBJ1-5; 8 bases align to TRBD1. V shed 0 bases and J 4 bases; nucleotides not matched to a gene: 9. This CDR3 is built from 17 residues. CDR1 and CDR2 (germline): SGHDT, YYEEEE.